This T cell receptor (beta chain) was documented in a study of regulatory T cells in long-lasting Graves disease. About the study: Graves' patients, diagnosed recently, had received antithyroid drugs under 3 months.

Time point specified: newly diagnosed GD, antithyroid drugs for less than 3 months. The TCR library was prepared using RNA isolated from PBMCs. Both iRepertoire HTBI primers and Arm-PCR of CDR3 regions were used to build the TCR beta libraries. TCRdb re-analysed the multiplex PCR reads in MiXCR, keeping a single row per CDR3 protein. Counted here are some 450,000 distinct CDR3 sequences, roughly 15% occurring once; the ten biggest clones make up about 10%. This clonotype has at least ten counts. These records were also assigned to another study, of T cells in Graves' hyperthyroidism and ophthalmopathy. That source adds: First-round RT-PCR of the TCR CDR3 relied on the HTBI primer set. Model output signaled ophthalmopathy a median 6.5 months ahead of onset.

Here the sequenced sample was peripheral blood mononuclear cells (PBMCs), taken at new diagnosis, from a patient treated with antithyroid drugs. This TCR was recovered from a woman aged 25-40 years with Graves disease.

The CDR3 loop is CSVERRLNTEAFF. In DNA, the CDR3 is TGCAGCGTTGAGCGGCGGTTGAACACTGAAGCTTTCTTT. V and J are TRBV29-1 and TRBJ1-1; D is ambiguous. The CDR3 length is 13 residues. Trimming pared 3 bases from V and 0 bases from J, leaving 8 bases between. CDR1 and CDR2 (germline): SQVTM, ANQGSEA.